A single sample gave rise to the 20 T cell receptor beta chains below, sequenced in a study of T-cell memory formation after mild COVID-19. TCRdb processed the 5' RACE reads anew with MiXCR; each CDR3 protein has one entry. The profile shows about 610,000 distinct CDR3 sequences, 15% to 20% of them singletons. The sequencing sample was made of PBMCs or a T cell subset sorted from them (not recorded which). These receptors were taken from an adult woman who had mild COVID-19 (a few samples of this study predate the infection). Cell type and time point are not known.

The rearrangement links TRBV18 to TRBJ1-1; D uncertain. V was pared by 3 bases and J by 0 bases, with 11 bases between. CDR1 is KGHSH, CDR2 LQKENI, per germline. The CDR3 sequence is 15 residues long. The CDR3 is CASSPPGPMNTEAFF. CDR3 coding DNA: TGTGCCAGCTCACCCCCCGGACCAATGAACACTGAAGCTTTCTTT.

In this sample, this clonotype turned up a few times. The chain combines TRBV5-5 with TRBJ2-2, with 8 bases lining up with TRBD1. The ends lost 3 bases at V and 2 bases at J; junction bases unmatched: 6. There are 16 residues in the CDR3. CDR1 SGHKS and CDR2 YYEKEE come from the germline V gene (reference sequence). The CDR3 DNA is TGTGCCAGCAGCTGGGGACAGGCGCTCAACACCGGGGAGCTGTTTTTT. It is translated as CASSWGQALNTGELFF.

This clonotype was seen a few times. The chain is built from TRBV12-3 or TRBV12-4 and TRBJ2-1; 13 nucleotides agree with TRBD2. After removal of 4 bases from V and 8 bases from J, the junction contained 5 bases not matched to a gene. This CDR3 has 15 residues. CDR3 coding DNA: TGTGCCAGCAGTTCGACTAGCGGGAGGTTGGATGAGCAGTTCTTC. Translating it yields CASSSTSGRLDEQFF.

The chain couples TRBV5-6 to TRBJ2-7; the match to TRBD1 covers 7 bases. CDR1 SGHDT and CDR2 YYEEEE come from the germline V gene. CDR3 length equals 13 residues. Trimming at V came to 5 bases and at J to 5 bases, leaving 7 bases not matched to a gene. The CDR3 loop reads CASSWAQGDEQYF. The CDR3 DNA is TGTGCCAGCAGTTGGGCGCAGGGGGACGAGCAGTACTTC.

The chain employs TRBV24-1 and TRBJ2-3; 9 bases fit TRBD2. The CDR3 is 16 residues long. Germline V CDR1 and CDR2: KGHDR, SFDVKD. The ends lost 3 bases at V and 4 bases at J; junction bases unmatched: 7. CDR3 DNA: TGTGCCACCAGTGATGCGAGTGCGGGGGGGCCAGATACGCAGTATTTT. This encodes CATSDASAGGPDTQYF.

The gene calls are TRBV7-9 and TRBJ1-6, with D possibly TRBD1 on 6 matching bases. CDR1 SEHNR and CDR2 FQNEAQ come from the germline V gene (reference sequence). CDR3 length: 13 residues. V was cut by 3 bases and J by 11 bases, with 11 bases left in between. The CDR3 DNA reads TGTGCCAGCAGCTTGGGGGACAATCCACCCCTCCACTTT. Translating it yields CASSLGDNPPLHF.

The chain uses TRBV20-1 and TRBJ2-7; D is perhaps TRBD2 (6 bases). The CDR3 sequence is 13 residues long. Germline-derived CDR1 and CDR2 are DFQATT and SNEGSKA (reference sequence). Trimming removed 6 bases at V and 3 bases at J, with 15 bases between. The CDR3 DNA sequence: TGCAGTGCGCGGGACGGAGGGATCTACGAGCAGTACTTC. The encoded protein is CSARDGGIYEQYF.

The rearrangement joins TRBV5-1 to TRBJ1-2, with TRBD1 matching 8 bases. Germline V gene data show CDR1 as SGHRS and CDR2 as YFSETQ. The ends lost 4 bases at V and 2 bases at J; junction bases unmatched: 4. CDR3 length: 14 amino acids. This chain's CDR3 is CASSVRDRNYGYTF. In DNA form, the CDR3 reads TGCGCCAGCAGCGTCCGGGACAGGAACTATGGCTACACCTTC. The variable domain in full, with the rest retrieved from reference TRBV5-1 and TRBJ1-2, is KAGVTQTPRYLIKTRGQQVTLSCSPISGHRSVSWYQQTPGQGLQFLFEYFSETQRNKGNFPGRFSGRQFSNSRSEMNVSTLELGDSALYLCASSVRDRNYGYTFGSGTRLTVV.

This clonotype has only a few counts. J is TRBJ2-1 and V is TRBV7-9; no reliable D call. The germline gives CDR1 SEHNR, CDR2 FQNEAQ (reference sequence). V was clipped by 5 bases and J by 5 bases, with 16 bases between them. The CDR3 runs to 15 residues. Here the CDR3 reads CASSPSRVGHNEQFF. The CDR3 region has the DNA TGTGCCAGCAGCCCCTCGAGAGTAGGGCACAATGAGCAGTTCTTC.

The chain links TRBV20-1 to TRBJ2-3; no clear D gene. CDR3 length: 12 amino acids. The germline V gene encodes CDR1 DFQATT and CDR2 SNEGSKA (reference sequence). The V end was cut by 6 bases, the J end by 4 bases, with 11 bases between. This chain's CDR3 is CSAQSPPDTQYF. CDR3 DNA: TGCAGTGCCCAGTCGCCCCCAGATACGCAGTATTTT.

The chain employs TRBV2 and TRBJ2-1; 8 nucleotides line up with TRBD1. Germline-derived CDR1 and CDR2 are SNHLY and FYNNEI. V was pared by 5 bases and J by 7 bases, with 10 bases of the junction left unmatched. The CDR3 length is 15 residues. The CDR3 sequence: CASSFGQGAGNEQFF. In DNA, the CDR3 is TGTGCCAGCAGTTTCGGGCAGGGGGCGGGTAATGAGCAGTTCTTC. The whole variable domain, remainder taken from reference TRBV2 and TRBJ2-1, is EPEVTQTPSHQVTQMGQEVILRCVPISNHLYFYWYRQILGQKVEFLVSFYNNEISEKSEIFDDQFSVERPDGSNFTLKIRSTKLEDSAMYFCASSFGQGAGNEQFFGPGTRLTVL.

This clonotype was detected only a few times. The CDR3 nucleotides read TGTGCCAGCAGCCGCGACTGGATCCAAGAGACCCAGTACTTC. It specifies CASSRDWIQETQYF. The J gene is TRBJ2-5, the V gene TRBV7-9; no clear D. This CDR3 is 14 amino acids long. CDR1 SEHNR and CDR2 FQNEAQ come from the germline V gene (reference sequence). The V end lost 5 bases, the J end lost 1 base, and 11 bases lay between the germline ends.

This clonotype appeared a few times. In nucleotides, the CDR3 is TGTGCCAGCAGTTCCTTAGCGGGAGGGCCGGGAGATACGCAGTATTTT. This sequence encodes CASSSLAGGPGDTQYF. V gene TRBV7-9 combines with J gene TRBJ2-3, with 11 bases fitting TRBD2. The ends lost 6 bases at V and 5 bases at J; junction bases unmatched: 10. Per germline, CDR1 SEHNR and CDR2 FQNEAQ (reference sequence). The CDR3 extends over 16 amino acids.

In this sample, this clonotype turned up a few times. The chain couples TRBV7-6 to TRBJ2-1; the match to TRBD2 covers 12 bases. The V segment lost 1 base and the J segment 7 bases; nucleotides outside the gene matches: 14. The V gene's germline CDR1 is SGHVS and CDR2 FNYEAQ. CDR3 size: 19 residues. The CDR3 region is CASSLEIPGLAGSWNEQFF. Written as DNA, the CDR3 is TGTGCCAGCAGCTTAGAAATTCCGGGACTAGCGGGTAGTTGGAATGAGCAGTTCTTC.

This clonotype was seen a single time. The chain joins TRBV30 to TRBJ2-3, with TRBD2 matching 9 bases. Germline V gives CDR1 GTSNPN, CDR2 SVGIG (reference sequence). This CDR3 contains 15 residues. V lost 3 bases to trimming and J lost 6 bases; unmatched junction nucleotides: 10. CDR3 DNA sequence: TGTGCCTGGAGAGAACGCGGGAGGGCCATGGATACGCAGTATTTT. This translates into CAWRERGRAMDTQYF.

In its sample, this clonotype was seen a few times. The chain couples TRBV6-1 to TRBJ1-2; D may be TRBD1 (6 bases). Germline V gene data show CDR1 as MNHNS and CDR2 as SASEGT. Trimming left V 7 bases short and J 0 bases short, with 12 bases between. The CDR3 has 14 residues. The CDR3 region is CASNLQGPNYGYTF. The CDR3 DNA sequence: TGTGCCAGCAATTTACAGGGCCCTAACTATGGCTACACCTTC.

The genes are TRBV20-1 and TRBJ2-5; 9 nucleotides align to TRBD1. The CDR3 runs to 13 residues. CDR1 DFQATT and CDR2 SNEGSKA come from the germline V gene (reference sequence). Losses at the gene ends were 6 bases for V and 2 bases for J; bases not matched to a gene: 4. The CDR3 protein is CSAVTGGQETQYF. The CDR3 coding sequence is TGCAGTGCGGTGACAGGGGGTCAAGAGACCCAGTACTTC.

V usage is TRBV4-1 and J usage is TRBJ2-3; D perhaps matches TRBD2 (6 bases). Germline lookup yields CDR1 MGHRA and CDR2 YSYEKL. V lost 3 bases and J 3 bases, leaving 13 bases between the germline ends. CDR3 size: 15 residues. The CDR3 sequence is CASSHPDRGTDTQYF. In DNA, the CDR3 is TGCGCCAGCAGCCACCCCGACCGGGGGACAGATACGCAGTATTTT.

V gene TRBV11-2 combines with J gene TRBJ1-5, with 8 bases that match TRBD1. V was pared by 6 bases and J by 6 bases, with 10 bases of the junction left unmatched. This CDR3 region has 15 residues. Germline V CDR1 and CDR2: SGHAT, FQNNGV. The chain's CDR3 is CASRPGTGLGQPQHF. For the CDR3, the DNA is TGTGCCAGCAGACCCGGGACAGGCTTAGGTCAGCCCCAGCATTTT.

This clonotype showed up just a few times. This chain connects TRBV7-9 to TRBJ1-6; D gene unclear. Germline V gene sequence: CDR1 SEHNR, CDR2 FQNEAQ (reference sequence). Trimming pared 3 bases from V and 8 bases from J, leaving 11 bases between. This CDR3 is 14 amino acids long. CDR3 nucleotide sequence: TGTGCCAGCAGCTTGGGCTCGGAGCATTCACCCCTCCACTTT. Amino acid sequence: CASSLGSEHSPLHF.